The text below deals with one TCR beta chain. No cognate antigen has been identified for it. Per-base qualities were not stored, and no clone one base away is much larger. This sample was taken from a study of shared clonotypes between healthy human individuals (dated by TCRdb to 2018 to 2021). For the wider study: The cohort comprised a couple of women and a few men aged 18 to 49 years. To estimate repertoire size and how much clonotype sharing occurs between individuals, the study deeply sequenced the blood TCR repertoires of about five healthy adults. Leukapheresis yielded between about 0.94 and 10 billion PBMCs per donor. Different laboratories and diverse techniques were used to prepare libraries and sequence TCR repertoires, to increase sequencing depth and limit assay-specific biases. For each donor, CD4 naive and CD4 memory were each given three plates, CD8 naive was given two plates, and CD8 memory was given one plate. General findings and caveats noted by the study authors: The genetic and exposure-history diversity represented was limited by the small number of donors. Pairwise subsampling led to the expectation that sequencing depth would affect the degree of clonotype sharing among donors. Only blood was sampled, and tissue TCR repertoires likely differ from those in blood. Higher generation probabilities were observed for clonotypes shared by all four sorted-subset donors than for non-shared clonotypes. Incomplete sequencing was indicated by rarefaction of sorted-subset datasets, despite the large sequencing depth. Estimated clonotype richness was generally larger for naive than for memory subsets. Across several donors, about 5% of naive CD4, approximately 3.5% of naive CD8, 2% to 2.5% of memory CD4, and under 0.45% of memory CD8 clonotypes were shared.

The germline V gene provides CDR1 MGHRA and CDR2 YSYEKL. Its CDR3 holds 18 amino acids, cysteine through phenylalanine. The read is trimmed to its CDR3 DNA, 54 bases read in frame from base 1. Trimmed from V: 1 base; trimmed from J: 7 bases; junction bases lacking a gene match: 13. Healthy HIV-negative adults with no recently reported acute infections or vaccinations were included as donors. Every donor was a Caucasian adult residing in Nashville, Tennessee, USA. CD4+ T cells were enriched by magnetic negative selection; naive cells were then positively selected on CD45RA, and the negative fraction formed the memory subset. Blood was obtained by leukapheresis, after which PBMCs were separated by Ficoll-Histopaque density gradient centrifugation and cryopreserved in liquid nitrogen vapor phase. Purity and quantity of every magnetically sorted T cell population were checked by analytical flow cytometry. Genomic DNA was isolated from every sorted fraction and measured by UV absorbance on a Nanodrop 2000c.

Using the deep immunoSEQ assay, multiplex PCR amplified TCR CDR3 regions from genomic DNA. For each cell subset, the extracted genomic DNA was distributed evenly across all wells of several immunoSEQ 96-well plates, and each plate served as one replicate. Each replicate PCR for sorted subsets received around 210 ng genomic DNA, equal to some 32,000 T cell genomes. Purified libraries were quantified with a Qubit 3.0 fluorometer, sized on a Bioanalyzer 2100, and re-quantified with the KAPA Library Quantification kit. A separate single-read 150-cycle Illumina NextSeq 550 flow cell was used to sequence each immunoSEQ 96-well plate. In the source study's methods: Because only junctional sequences without quality scores were contained in the immunoSEQ output, filtering matching that applied to full-length reads could not be performed. To assign V/J genes and CDR3, sequences were annotated using PyIR, a Python wrapper for IgBLAST v1.9, with IMGT germline references. Reads were filtered out if the reads had weak V/J assignments (E-value above 1e-6), no CDR3, stop codons, out-of-frame junctions, or ambiguous translated residues. A V3J clonotype was defined by an identical inferred V gene, J gene, and CDR3 amino acid sequence. The percentage overlap between two repertoires was calculated by dividing the number of shared unique clonotypes by the size of the smaller repertoire. Richness of each repertoire was evaluated using RTK rarefaction, the Chao1 estimator, and Recon v2.1 estimates of unobserved clonotypes. Generation probabilities were computed with OLGA for all TCRbeta clonotypes obtained by the gDNA method from several donors. TCRdb's version of the immuneACCESS table is confined to in-frame rearrangements and falls short of the full clone set. An unresolved V gene accounts for under half of the shortfall where checked; the remainder is of unknown origin. That table supplies the V and J calls and clone size; D and trimming were determined from the DNA. This sample lists hundreds of thousands of clones; 73% were detected once. The top ten constitute 1.5% to 2% of the sample.

This receptor chain uses TRBV4-1 and TRBJ2-1; 10 of the junction bases match TRBD2. The sequenced sample consisted of memory CD4+ T cells sorted from blood. What this sample's cell subset or site label stands for: CD45RA-negative fraction. The sequence was collected from a woman aged 25 to 39 in good health. The nucleotide sequence is given as TGCGCCAGCAGCCAAGCCCCGCCCCTAGCGGGAGATCGGAATGAGCAGTTCTTC. It translates as CASSQAPPLAGDRNEQFF.